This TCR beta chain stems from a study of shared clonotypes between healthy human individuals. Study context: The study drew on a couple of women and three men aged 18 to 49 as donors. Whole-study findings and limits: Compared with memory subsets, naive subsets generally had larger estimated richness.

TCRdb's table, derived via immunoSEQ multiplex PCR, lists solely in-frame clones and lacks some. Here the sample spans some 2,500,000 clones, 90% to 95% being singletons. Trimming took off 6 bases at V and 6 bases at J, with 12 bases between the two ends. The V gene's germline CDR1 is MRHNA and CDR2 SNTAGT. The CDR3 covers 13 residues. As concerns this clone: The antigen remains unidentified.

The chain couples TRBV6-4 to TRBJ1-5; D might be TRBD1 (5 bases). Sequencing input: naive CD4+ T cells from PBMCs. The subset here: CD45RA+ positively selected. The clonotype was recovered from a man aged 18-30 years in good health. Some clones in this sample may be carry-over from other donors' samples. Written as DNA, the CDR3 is TGTGCCAGCAGCCAGCAGGGAGGTCAGCCCCAGCATTTT. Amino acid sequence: CASSQQGGQPQHF.